The present TCR beta chain was sequenced within a study of cytomegalovirus exposure and HLA in healthy donors. Study in general: In a later analysis, the roughly 130 validation repertoires were reported to have used the same platform as the 600 to 800 first-cohort repertoires. The study's findings and limits: Subsequent analysis found a tendency for first-cohort TCR clusters to co-occur within the 95 to 150 validation repertoires. Generally TCR sequences proved uncommon, though certain public TCRs appeared in numerous donors. Cytomegalovirus-associated TCR beta chains were listed, numbering approximately 150.

With respect to this clone: Its antigen remains unidentified. A junction end diverges from the germline sequence, so it may reflect a read error.

The method was immunoSEQ multiplex PCR; TCRdb's version includes in-frame clones alone and lacks a portion of them. The sample consists of about 120,000 clones, approximately 88% of them appearing once. Germline V gene data show CDR1 as SEHNR and CDR2 as FQNEAQ (reference sequence). The CDR3 sequence is 15 residues long. The V gene is TRBV7-9, the J gene TRBJ2-1; tentative D call: TRBD1 (6 bases). Sequenced: PBMCs. The source is a woman aged 18-29 years in good health and CMV-seropositive. The CDR3 region is CASTLKGEPYNEQFF. The CDR3 region has the DNA TGTGCCAGCACCTTAAAGGGGGAGCCCTACAATGAGCAGTTCTTC.